The source of this T cell receptor (beta chain) is a study of response to subunit inactivated influenza vaccine. In its sample, this clonotype was seen many times. Its antigen is not known. TCRdb passed the RT-PCR reads through MiXCR, listing each CDR3 protein once. Of 590,000 or so distinct CDR3 sequences detected, 11% to 15% appear once; the ten largest clones hold 6% to 9.5%. Study-wide points: Researchers suggested that each seasonal influenza vaccination recruits few new T cells.

Germline V gene data show CDR1 as LNHNV and CDR2 as YYDKDF (reference sequence). This CDR3 has 13 amino acids. The V end lost 1 base, the J end lost 10 bases, and 11 bases lay between the germline ends. The material sequenced was PBMCs from blood, taken roughly 15 days before vaccination. The TCR originated in a man aged 50 to 60 who received an inactivated influenza vaccine. The V and J genes are TRBV15 and TRBJ2-1; D gene ambiguous. CDR3 nucleotides: TGTGCCACCAGCAGAGGGGGATTTGGAGAGCAGTTCTTC. Translated, it gives CATSRGGFGEQFF.